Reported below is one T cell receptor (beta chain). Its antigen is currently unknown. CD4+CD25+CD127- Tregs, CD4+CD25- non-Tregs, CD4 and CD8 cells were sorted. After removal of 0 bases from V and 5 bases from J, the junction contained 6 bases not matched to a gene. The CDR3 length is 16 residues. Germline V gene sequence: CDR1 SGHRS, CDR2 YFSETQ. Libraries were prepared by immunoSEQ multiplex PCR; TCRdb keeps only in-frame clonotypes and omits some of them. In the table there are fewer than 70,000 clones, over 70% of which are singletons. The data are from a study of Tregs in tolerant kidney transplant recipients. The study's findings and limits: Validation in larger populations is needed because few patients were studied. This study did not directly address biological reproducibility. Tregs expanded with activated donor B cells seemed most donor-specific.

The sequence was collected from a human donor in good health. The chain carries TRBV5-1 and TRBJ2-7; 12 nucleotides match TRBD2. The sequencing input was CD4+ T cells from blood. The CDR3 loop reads CASSLGPSGGAHEQYF. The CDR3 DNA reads TGCGCCAGCAGCTTGGGCCCTAGCGGGGGGGCGCACGAGCAGTACTTC.